What follows is one TCR beta chain and its context. Antigen specificity is unknown. Time point meaning: week 23, last vaccination. Vaccination used 300 ug of mutant IDH1 20-mer peptide per dose, with topical imiquimod. The CDR3 loop spans 13 amino acids. The germline gives CDR1 SEHNR, CDR2 FQNEAQ (reference sequence). The V end was cut by 3 bases, the J end by 0 bases, with 6 bases between. These data come from a study of a mutant IDH1 vaccine in newly diagnosed glioma. Study background: Before enrollment, patients got radiotherapy alone, temozolomide alone, or mostly the combination.

The method was immunoSEQ multiplex PCR; TCRdb's version includes in-frame clones alone and lacks a portion of them. The sample has approximately 30,000 clones; 80% to 85% are singletons. The clonotype originates from a woman aged 25 to 45 with glioma. The V and J genes are TRBV7-9 and TRBJ2-7, with D unclear. The sequenced sample was PBMCs, obtained from a glioma patient whose treatment included an IDH1 peptide vaccine. CDR3 nucleotides: TGTGCCAGCAGCTTCCAAGTCTCCTACGAGCAGTACTTC. Its protein is CASSFQVSYEQYF.